The T cell receptor (beta chain) under discussion was sequenced for a study of graft-versus-host responses after intestinal transplantation. Overall study context: Grafts were multivisceral, liver-intestinal, or isolated intestinal. Recipients across the board were started on anti-thymocyte globulin induction, then kept on tacrolimus and steroids for around three years.

V lost 5 bases, J lost 1 base, and 15 bases lay in between. The CDR3 length is 15 residues. Germline CDR1 and CDR2: SGHTA and FQGNSA. Whole-study findings and limits: The recipient marrow held GvH clones, and some of them showed up first in ileum or blood. Allograft clonal ratios (graft-versus-host to host-versus-graft) were high in patients who had graft-donor T cell macrochimerism.

Only in-frame clones appear in the TCRdb table, and some are missing; sequencing was by immunoSEQ multiplex PCR. The sample yields some 45,000 clones, about 95% seen once. This clone has only one observation. Antigen: not known. The source material was PBMCs, sampled approximately 360 days after intestinal transplant. The chain links TRBV7-2 to TRBJ2-7; D unresolved. This sequence was found in a human patient who received an intestinal transplant, so some T cells may come from the graft donor. Here the CDR3 DNA reads TGTGCCAGCAGCACCCTCTACCGCAAGTCCTACGAGCAGTACTTC. It is translated as CASSTLYRKSYEQYF.